This TCR beta chain was observed in a study of T cell changes during pregnancy in multiple sclerosis. Germline-derived CDR1 and CDR2 are MNHEY and SVGAGI. The CDR3 consists of 14 residues. V dropped 8 bases and J dropped 4 bases, with 17 bases sitting between them. Assay used: immunoSEQ multiplex PCR; TCRdb lists only in-frame clones, some missing. Seen here are about 62,000 clones, 80% to 90% observed once, and the top ten hold 2.5% to 3%. The gene calls are TRBV6-5 and TRBJ1-1; D is possibly TRBD1 (5 bases). The receptor comes from a female donor with multiple sclerosis, enrolled in a pregnancy study. Sample: peripheral blood, taken in the first trimester of pregnancy. CDR3 coding DNA: TGTGCCAGCGAAACCTCAGGGCGAGGCACTGAAGCTTTCTTT. Residues: CASETSGRGTEAFF.